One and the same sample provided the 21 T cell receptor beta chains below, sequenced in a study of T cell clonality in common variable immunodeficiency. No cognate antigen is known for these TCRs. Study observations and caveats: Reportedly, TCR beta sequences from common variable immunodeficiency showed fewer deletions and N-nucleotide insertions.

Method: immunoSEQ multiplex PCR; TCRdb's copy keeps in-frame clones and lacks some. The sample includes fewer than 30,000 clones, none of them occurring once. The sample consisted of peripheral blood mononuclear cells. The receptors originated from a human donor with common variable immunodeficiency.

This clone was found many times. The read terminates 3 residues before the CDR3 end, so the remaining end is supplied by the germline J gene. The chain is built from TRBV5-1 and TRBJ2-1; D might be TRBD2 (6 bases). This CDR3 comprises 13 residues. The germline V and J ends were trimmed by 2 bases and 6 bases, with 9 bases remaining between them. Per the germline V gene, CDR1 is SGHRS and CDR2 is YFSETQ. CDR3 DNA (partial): TGCGCCAGCAGCTTACAGGAGGGCAATGAG. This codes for CASSLQEGNE. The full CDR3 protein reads CASSLQEGNEQFF.

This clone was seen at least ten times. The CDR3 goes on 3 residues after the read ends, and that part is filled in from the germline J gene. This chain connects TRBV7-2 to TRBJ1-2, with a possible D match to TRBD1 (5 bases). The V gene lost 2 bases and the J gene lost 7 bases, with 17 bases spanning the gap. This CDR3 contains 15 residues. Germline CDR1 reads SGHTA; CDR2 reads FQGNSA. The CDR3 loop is CASSLLGRDLSGYTF. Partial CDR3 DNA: TGTGCCAGCAGCTTACTGGGCAGGGATCTTTCTGGC.

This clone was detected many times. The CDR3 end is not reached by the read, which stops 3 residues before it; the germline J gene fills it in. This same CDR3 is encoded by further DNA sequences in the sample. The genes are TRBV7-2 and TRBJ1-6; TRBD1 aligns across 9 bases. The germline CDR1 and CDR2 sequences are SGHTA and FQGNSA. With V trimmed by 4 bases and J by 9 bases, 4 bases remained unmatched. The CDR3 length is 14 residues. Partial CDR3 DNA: TGTGCCAGCAGCTCACAGGGGGCTGGTTCACCC. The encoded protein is CASSSQGAGSP. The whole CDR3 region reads CASSSQGAGSPLHF.

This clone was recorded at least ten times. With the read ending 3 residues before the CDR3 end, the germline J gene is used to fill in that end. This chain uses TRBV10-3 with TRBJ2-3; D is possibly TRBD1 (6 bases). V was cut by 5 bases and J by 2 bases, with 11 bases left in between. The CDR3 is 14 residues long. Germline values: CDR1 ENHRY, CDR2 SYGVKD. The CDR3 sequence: CAISKGDPTDTQYF. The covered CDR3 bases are TGTGCCATCAGTAAGGGGGACCCCACAGATACG.

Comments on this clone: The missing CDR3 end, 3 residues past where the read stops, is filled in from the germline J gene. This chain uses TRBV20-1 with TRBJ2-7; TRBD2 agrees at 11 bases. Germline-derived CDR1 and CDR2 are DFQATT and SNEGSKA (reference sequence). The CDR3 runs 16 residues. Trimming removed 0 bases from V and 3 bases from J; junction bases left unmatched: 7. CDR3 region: CSARDLAGGTGYEQYF. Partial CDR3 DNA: TGCAGTGCTAGAGACCTAGCGGGGGGAACGGGCTACGAG.

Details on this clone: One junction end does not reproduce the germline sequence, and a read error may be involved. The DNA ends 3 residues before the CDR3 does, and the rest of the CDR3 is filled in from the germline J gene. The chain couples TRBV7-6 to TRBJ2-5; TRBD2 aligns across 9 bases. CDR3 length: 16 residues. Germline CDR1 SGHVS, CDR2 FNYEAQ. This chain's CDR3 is CASRLGPEAGGETQYF. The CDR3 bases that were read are TGTGCCAGCAGGTTAGGCCCCGAAGCGGGGGGAGAGACC.

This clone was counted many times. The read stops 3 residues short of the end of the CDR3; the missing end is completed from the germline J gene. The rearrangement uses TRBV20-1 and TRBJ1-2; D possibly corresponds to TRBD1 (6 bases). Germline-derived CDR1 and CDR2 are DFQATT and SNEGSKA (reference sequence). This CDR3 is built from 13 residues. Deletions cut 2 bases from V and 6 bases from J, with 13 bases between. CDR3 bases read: TGCAGTGCTAGAACAGGGCGGTGGCATGGC. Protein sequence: CSARTGRWHG. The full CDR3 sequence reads CSARTGRWHGYTF.

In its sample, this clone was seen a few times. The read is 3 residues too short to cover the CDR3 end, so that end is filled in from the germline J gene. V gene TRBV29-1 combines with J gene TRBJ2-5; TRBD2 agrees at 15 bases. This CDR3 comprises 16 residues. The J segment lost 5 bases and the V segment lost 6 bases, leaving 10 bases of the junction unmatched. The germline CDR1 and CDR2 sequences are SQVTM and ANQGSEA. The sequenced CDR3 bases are TGCAGCGTCCACCTCTGGGGGACTAGCGGGGGGGAGACC. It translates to CSVHLWGTSGGET. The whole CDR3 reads CSVHLWGTSGGETQYF.

CDR3 bases read: TGCAGCGCTGCACCCAGCTCTGGAAACACC. Its translation is CSAAPSSGNT. The whole CDR3 sequence reads CSAAPSSGNTIYF. The chain couples TRBV29-1 to TRBJ1-3; the D is unclear. The read falls 3 residues short of the CDR3 end, and the missing part is taken from the germline J gene. CDR1 and CDR2 from the germline V gene are SQVTM and ANQGSEA. Trimming cost V 7 bases and J 0 bases, with 10 bases left between them. CDR3 length equals 13 residues.

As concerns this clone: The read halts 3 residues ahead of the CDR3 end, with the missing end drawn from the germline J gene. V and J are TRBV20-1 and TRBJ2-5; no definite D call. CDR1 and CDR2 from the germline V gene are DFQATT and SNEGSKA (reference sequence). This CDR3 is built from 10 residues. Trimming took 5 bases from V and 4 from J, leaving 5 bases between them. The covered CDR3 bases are TGCAGTGCTCTAGGAGAGACC. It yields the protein CSALGET. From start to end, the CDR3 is CSALGETQYF.

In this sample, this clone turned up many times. CDR3 DNA, as far as it was read: TGCAGTGCTAGAATCAGGGGAGGGTTGGAGACC. It specifies CSARIRGGLET. The CDR3 as a whole reads CSARIRGGLETQYF. The chain employs TRBV20-1 and TRBJ2-5; tentative D call: TRBD2 (7 bases). The read ends 3 residues early relative to the CDR3; the germline J gene fills the gap. The V gene lost 2 bases and the J gene lost 5 bases, with 15 bases spanning the gap. This CDR3 has 14 amino acids. In germline, CDR1 is DFQATT, CDR2 SNEGSKA (reference sequence).

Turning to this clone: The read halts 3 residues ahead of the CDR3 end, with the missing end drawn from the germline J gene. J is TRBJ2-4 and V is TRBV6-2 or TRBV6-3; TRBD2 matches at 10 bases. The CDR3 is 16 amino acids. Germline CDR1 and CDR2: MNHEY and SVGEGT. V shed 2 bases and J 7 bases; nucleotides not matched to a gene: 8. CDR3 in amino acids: CASSYQRGGQRNIQYF. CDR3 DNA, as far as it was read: TGTGCCAGCAGTTACCAGCGGGGGGGCCAGAGGAACATT.

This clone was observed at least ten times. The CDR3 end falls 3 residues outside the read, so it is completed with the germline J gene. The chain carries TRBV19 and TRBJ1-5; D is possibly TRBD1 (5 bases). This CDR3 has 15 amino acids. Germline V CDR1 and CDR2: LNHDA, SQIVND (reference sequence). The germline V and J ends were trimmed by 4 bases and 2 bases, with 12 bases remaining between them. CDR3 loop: CASSTGSIGNQPQHF. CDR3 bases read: TGTGCCAGTAGTACAGGGTCGATTGGCAATCAGCCC.

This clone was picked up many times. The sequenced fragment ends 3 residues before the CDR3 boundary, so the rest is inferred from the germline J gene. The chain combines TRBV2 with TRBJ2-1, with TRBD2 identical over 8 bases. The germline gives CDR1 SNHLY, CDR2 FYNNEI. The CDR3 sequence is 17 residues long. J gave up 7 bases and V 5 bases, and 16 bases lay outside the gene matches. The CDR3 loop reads CASSNLGLAVRINEQFF. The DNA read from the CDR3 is TGTGCCAGCAGTAATCTAGGACTAGCTGTGAGGATAAATGAG.

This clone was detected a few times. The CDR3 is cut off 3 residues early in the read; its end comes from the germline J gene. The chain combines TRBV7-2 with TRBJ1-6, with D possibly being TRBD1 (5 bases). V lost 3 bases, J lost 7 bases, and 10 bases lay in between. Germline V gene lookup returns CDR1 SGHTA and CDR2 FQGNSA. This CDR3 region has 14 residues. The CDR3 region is CASSLGGVNSPLHF. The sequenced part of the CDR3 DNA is TGTGCCAGCAGCTTGGGGGGGGTGAATTCACCC.

The CDR3 DNA, read in part, is TGTGCCAGCAGCTTAGGGACAATTAGCACAGATACG. This gives the protein CASSLGTISTDT. The whole CDR3 is CASSLGTISTDTQYF. The V gene is TRBV7-9, the J gene TRBJ2-3; TRBD1 might be the D (5 bases). The read terminates 3 residues before the CDR3 end, so the remaining end is supplied by the germline J gene. CDR1 is SEHNR and CDR2 is FQNEAQ in the germline V gene (reference sequence). The CDR3 runs to 15 residues. V gave up 1 base and J gave up 0 bases, with 8 bases separating them. The full variable domain, rest sourced from reference TRBV7-9 and TRBJ2-3, is DTGVSQNPRHKITKRGQNVTFRCDPISEHNRLYWYRQTLGQGPEFLTYFQNEAQLEKSRLLSDRFSAERPKGSFSTLEIQRTEQGDSAMYLCASSLGTISTDTQYFGPGTRLTVL.

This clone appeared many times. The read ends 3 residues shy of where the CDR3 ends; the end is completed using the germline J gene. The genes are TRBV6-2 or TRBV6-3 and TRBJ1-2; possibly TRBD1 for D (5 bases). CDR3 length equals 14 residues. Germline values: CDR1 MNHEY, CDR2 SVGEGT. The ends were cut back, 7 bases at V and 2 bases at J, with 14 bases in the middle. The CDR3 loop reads CASIADTANYGYTF. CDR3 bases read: TGTGCCAGCATCGCGGACACTGCAAACTATGGC.

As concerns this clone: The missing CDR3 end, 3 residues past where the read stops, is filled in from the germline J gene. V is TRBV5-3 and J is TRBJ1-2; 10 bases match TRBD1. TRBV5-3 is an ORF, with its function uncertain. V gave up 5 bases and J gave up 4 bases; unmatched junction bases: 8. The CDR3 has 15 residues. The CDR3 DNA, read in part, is TGTGCCAGAAGTGCCGGGACAGGGGTTTTCTATGGC. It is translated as CARSAGTGVFYG. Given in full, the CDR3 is CARSAGTGVFYGYTF.

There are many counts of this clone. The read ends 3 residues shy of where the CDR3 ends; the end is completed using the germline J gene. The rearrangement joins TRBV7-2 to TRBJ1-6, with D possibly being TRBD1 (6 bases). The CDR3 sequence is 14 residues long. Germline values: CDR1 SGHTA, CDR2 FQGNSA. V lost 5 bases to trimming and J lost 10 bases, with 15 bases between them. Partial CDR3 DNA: TGTGCCAGCAGCATACAGGGTACCATATCACCC. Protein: CASSIQGTISP. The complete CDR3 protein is CASSIQGTISPLHF.

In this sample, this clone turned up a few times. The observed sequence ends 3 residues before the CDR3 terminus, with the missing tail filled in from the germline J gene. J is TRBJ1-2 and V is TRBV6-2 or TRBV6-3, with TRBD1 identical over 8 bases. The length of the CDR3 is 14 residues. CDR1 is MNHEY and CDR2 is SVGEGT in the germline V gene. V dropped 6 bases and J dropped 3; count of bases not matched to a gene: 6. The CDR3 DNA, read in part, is TGTGCCAGCAGGACCGGGACAGGCTACTATGGC. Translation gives CASRTGTGYYG. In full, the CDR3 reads CASRTGTGYYGYTF.

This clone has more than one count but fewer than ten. CDR3 region: CASSQGGRGRGEQFF. CDR3 DNA, as far as it was read: TGTGCCAGCAGTCAAGGGGGCAGGGGGAGGGGTGAG. V gene TRBV6-1 combines with J gene TRBJ2-1; TRBD1 or TRBD2 may be the D gene (7 bases each). The missing CDR3 end, 3 residues past where the read stops, is filled in from the germline J gene. V lost 5 bases and J lost 9, with 20 bases in between. CDR1 and CDR2 (germline): MNHNS, SASEGT. This CDR3 spans 15 amino acids.